This T cell receptor (beta chain) stems from a study of cytomegalovirus exposure and HLA in healthy donors. PCR involved 60 Vbeta and 13 Jbeta primers. The assay was immunoSEQ multiplex PCR, and TCRdb's table has in-frame clones only and misses some. The sample lists about 140,000 clones; around three quarters were seen once. Trimming left V 0 bases short and J 5 bases short, with 6 bases between. The CDR3 has 14 residues. Per the germline V gene, CDR1 is SGDLS and CDR2 is YYNGEE. Overall study results and limits: TRBV6-2, TRBV6-3 and other indistinguishable V segments were excluded. According to the study, 180 or so TCR beta chains were cytomegalovirus-associated. Within an earlier analysis, most TCR beta V segments proved productive either about 90% or about 30% of the time.

About this clone: Its antigen is still unknown.

Regarding donors, all were healthy bone marrow donors. This chain links TRBV9 with TRBJ1-6; no clear D gene. This TCR came from a man aged 40-49 years in good health and CMV-seropositive. The sequenced sample was PBMCs. CDR3 DNA: TGTGCCAGCAGCGTAGCGAGTAATAATTCACCCCTCCACTTT. As protein: CASSVASNNSPLHF.